The 5 T cell receptor beta chains given below trace back to one sample, sequenced in a study of blood T cell repertoires in COVID-19. Data came from immunoSEQ multiplex PCR; TCRdb stores just in-frame clones and leaves some out. The sample holds 200,000 to 250,000 clones, approximately 84% seen once. Material: peripheral blood. Receptor source: a woman in her sixties with acute or convalescent COVID-19.

The chain uses TRBV18 and TRBJ1-2; 9 nucleotides match TRBD1. Germline CDR1 KGHSH, CDR2 LQKENI. V shed 5 bases and J 5 bases; nucleotides not matched to a gene: 3. This CDR3 is 13 amino acids long. The CDR3 is CASSSQGAYGYTF. The CDR3 DNA reads TGTGCCAGCTCATCACAGGGGGCGTATGGCTACACCTTC.

This rearrangement joins TRBV5-4 to TRBJ2-7, with 7 bases identical to TRBD1. CDR3 length: 15 residues. V trimming: 2 bases; J trimming: 2 bases; junction bases outside the gene matches: 7. Germline V gene data show CDR1 as SGHNT and CDR2 as YYREEE (reference sequence). CDR3 protein: CASSFFDRDTYEQYF. Here the CDR3 DNA reads TGTGCCAGCAGCTTCTTCGACAGGGACACCTACGAGCAGTACTTC.

This clone was observed once. The chain joins TRBV28 to TRBJ1-2; 7 nucleotides agree with TRBD1. Germline CDR1 reads MDHEN; CDR2 reads SYDVKM. The CDR3 contains 15 residues. After removal of 0 bases from V and 1 base from J, the junction contained 2 bases not matched to a gene. CDR3 coding DNA: TGTGCCAGCAGTTTATGGCAGGGGGATAACTATGGCTACACCTTC. Its translation is CASSLWQGDNYGYTF.

The J gene is TRBJ1-6, the V gene TRBV6-5; TRBD1 might be the D (5 bases). This CDR3 has 13 residues. Trimming shortened V by 7 bases and J by 5 bases, and 9 bases separated the two germline ends. CDR1 and CDR2 (germline): MNHEY, SVGAGI. CDR3 amino acids: CASTWGDNSPLHF. For the CDR3, the DNA is TGTGCCAGCACGTGGGGGGATAATTCACCCCTCCACTTT.

The V and J genes are TRBV5-1 and TRBJ2-1; TRBD1 aligns across 7 bases. The CDR3 has 17 amino acids. V lost 5 bases and J lost 4; bases outside the gene matches: 15. Germline values: CDR1 SGHRS, CDR2 YFSETQ. CDR3 region: CASSSLTGAGSYNEQFF. CDR3 sequence (DNA): TGCGCCAGCAGTTCACTTACAGGGGCGGGTTCTTACAATGAGCAGTTCTTC. Variable domain in full (rest from reference TRBV5-1 and TRBJ2-1): KAGVTQTPRYLIKTRGQQVTLSCSPISGHRSVSWYQQTPGQGLQFLFEYFSETQRNKGNFPGRFSGRQFSNSRSEMNVSTLELGDSALYLCASSSLTGAGSYNEQFFGPGTRLTVL.